The rows below give T cell receptor beta chains drawn from one sample of a study of tumor-infiltrating lymphocytes in primary liver carcinoma. TCRdb reprocessed the multiplex PCR reads via MiXCR and lists one record per CDR3 protein. Among about 110,000 distinct CDR3 sequences listed, roughly 80% were seen once. Sample: liver tumor tissue from sampling region 3. The receptors derive from a man aged 35 to 55 with primary liver carcinoma and hepatitis B virus infection. Each CDR3 is given with its conserved first and last residue. Fields, in order: J gene, V gene, clone size, D gene, CDR3 protein, CDR3 DNA. The D gene is left open where the match is weak. Only some rows state a clone size, as once, few, many or a class for expanded clones.

>TRBJ2-5|TRBV7-6|.|.
CASNRSEGTQYF
TGTGCCAGCAACCGGTCTGAGGGGACACAGTACTTC
>TRBJ2-3|TRBV29-1|.|TRBD2
CSVGASGRLDTQYF
TGCAGCGTGGGGGCCAGCGGGAGGTTAGATACACAGTATTTT
>TRBJ2-1|TRBV4-3|.|.
CASSQFPPPVDSEQFF
TGTGCCAGCAGCCAATTCCCCCCCCCGGTGGACAGTGAGCAGTTCTTC
>TRBJ2-1|TRBV7-9|.|.
CASSLEAGFEQFF
TGTGCCAGCAGCTTAGAGGCAGGGTTCGAGCAGTTTTTC
>TRBJ2-7|TRBV6-2/TRBV6-3|.|.
CALIAGYEQYF
TGTGCCCTCATCGCCGGTTACGAGCAGTATTTC
>TRBJ2-6|TRBV9|few|TRBD1
CASSVGQGSTGANVLTF
TGTGCCAGCAGCGTAGGACAGGGATCGACTGGGGCCAACGTCCTGACTTTC
>TRBJ1-2|TRBV4-1|.|.
CASSQPGDCYTF
TGCGCCAGCAGCCAACCAGGGGATTGCTACACCTTC
>TRBJ1-2|TRBV12-3/TRBV12-4|.|.
CARSPSGTNYGYAF
TGTGCCAGAAGCCCCTCGGGGACTAACTATGGCTACGCCTTC
>TRBJ2-5|TRBV29-1|.|.
CSVKAERERAETQYF
TGCAGCGTTAAAGCGGAGAGGGAGCGAGCAGAGACCCAGTACTTC
>TRBJ2-3|TRBV4-2|once|.
CASSQDQNSREYF
TGTGCCAGCAGCCAAGATCAGAACTCGAGGGAATATTTT
>TRBJ2-7|TRBV12-3/TRBV12-4|.|.
CASSLGGAGGQYF
TGTGCCAGCAGTTTAGGAGGGGCCGGGGGGCAGTACTTC
>TRBJ2-5|TRBV6-7|once|.
CASSYFDGAGVETQYF
TGTGCCAGCAGTTACTTCGATGGTGCGGGCGTCGAGACCCAGTACTTC
>TRBJ2-2|TRBV5-4|many|.
CASSPGQANTGELFF
TGTGCCAGCAGCCCGGGACAAGCGAACACCGGGGAGCTGTTTTTT
>TRBJ2-2|TRBV5-4|.|.
CASSLGIGTREMFF
TGTGCCAGCAGCTTGGGGATCGGCACCAGGGAGATGTTTTTT
>TRBJ2-5|TRBV12-3/TRBV12-4|.|TRBD2
CSSNLSGVETQYF
TGTTCCAGCAATTTAAGCGGGGTAGAGACCCAGTACTTC
>TRBJ2-1|TRBV29-1|.|TRBD2
CSVSSGGNNEQFF
TGCAGCGTCTCTAGCGGGGGTAACAATGAGCAGTTCTTC
>TRBJ1-2|TRBV29-1|many|.
CSVDGDGYTF
TGCAGCGTTGACGGGGACGGCTACACCTTC
>TRBJ2-6|TRBV11-1|.|.
CVSSWSSGANVLIF
TGTGTCAGCAGCTGGAGCTCTGGGGCCAACGTCCTGATTTTC
>TRBJ2-2|TRBV6-2/TRBV6-3|.|TRBD2
CAISYSSGTGELFF
TGTGCCATCAGTTACTCTAGCGGCACCGGGGAGCTATTTTTT
>TRBJ2-7|TRBV28|.|TRBD1
CASSLQGPVGHYF
TGTGCTAGCAGTCTACAGGGGCCCGTGGGGCACTACTTC
>TRBJ1-1|TRBV6-6|.|.
CASNTRETTEAFF
TGTGCCAGCAACACAAGGGAGACTACTGAAGCTTTCTTT
>TRBJ2-1|TRBV4-1|.|TRBD2
CASSQGGPAGDNEEFF
TGCGCCAGCAGCCAAGGCGGACCAGCGGGAGACAATGAGGAGTTCTTC